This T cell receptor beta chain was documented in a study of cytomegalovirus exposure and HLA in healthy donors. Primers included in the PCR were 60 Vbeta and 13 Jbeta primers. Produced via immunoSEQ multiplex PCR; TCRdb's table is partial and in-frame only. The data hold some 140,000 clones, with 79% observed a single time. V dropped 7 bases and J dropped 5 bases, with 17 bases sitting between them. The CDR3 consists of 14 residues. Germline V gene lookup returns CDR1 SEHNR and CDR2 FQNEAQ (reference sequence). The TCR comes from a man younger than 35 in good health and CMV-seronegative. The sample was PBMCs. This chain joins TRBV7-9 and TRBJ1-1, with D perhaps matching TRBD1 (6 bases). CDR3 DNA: TGTGCCAGCACCGACCTCGACAGGACGACTGAAGCTTTCTTT. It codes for CASTDLDRTTEAFF. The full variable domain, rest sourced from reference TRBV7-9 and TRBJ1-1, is DTGVSQNPRHKITKRGQNVTFRCDPISEHNRLYWYRQTLGQGPEFLTYFQNEAQLEKSRLLSDRFSAERPKGSFSTLEIQRTEQGDSAMYLCASTDLDRTTEAFFGQGTRLTVV.